Included here is one TCR beta chain sequence, with context. This clonotype was seen ten or more times. The antigen it recognizes is unknown. One base away there is no much larger clone; base qualities are not given. The CDR3 has 14 amino acids, counting the end cysteine and phenylalanine. The DNA shown is the 42-base CDR3, in frame from base 1. The trim is 4 bases for V and 2 bases for J, with a gap of 11 bases between the germline ends. CDR1 and CDR2, per the germline V gene (reference sequence), are MNHEY and SMNVEV. The TCR beta CDR3 regions were amplified from RNA transcripts. The TCR CDR3 was subjected to a first round of RT-PCR using the HTBI primer set and the Qiagen OneStep RT-PCR kit. A second multiplex PCR round built the libraries, followed by size selection and purification. Paired-end sequencing of the libraries was performed with 100 bp reads on an Illumina HiSeq2000. The authors' pipeline ran thus. SOAPnuke was used to process the raw data, throwing out any read that contained adapters or uncalled bases, had a mean Phred below 15, or lacked an exact constant-primer or identifier match. COPE v1.2.5 was used to merge high-quality paired reads, and clonotypes were defined as unique nucleotide sequences. Clonotypes were aligned to IMGT TRBV, TRBD and TRBJ reference segments using MiTCR v1.1. The analysis was restricted to V-J combinations with a frequency above 0.0001, which together covered 99% to 99.2% of the repertoires. A TCS score was defined as the ratio between F50 (clonal expansion) and ExV (chaos), using BLOSUM62-based TCRdist between CDR3 peptides within each V-J. Welch's t-statistics and random forest reduced fewer than 600 V-J features to 13, which were used in a naive Bayes classifier (R e1071). TCRdb trimmed the raw reads at Q25, called clones with MiXCR and kept productive beta chains. Rows merge per CDR3 protein into single entries with the most common DNA and genes. The V and J calls reflect TCRdb's pipeline rather than the authors' work. In all, the sample holds 700,000 or so distinct CDR3 sequences, and roughly 17% of those were seen once. The ten top clones hold around 7.7% of the sample.

The data were taken from a study of T cells in Graves' hyperthyroidism and ophthalmopathy (dated by TCRdb to between 2018 and 2021). With regard to the full study: Peripheral blood was sampled at the time of initial diagnosis, prior to any treatment. The paper describes TCR Vbeta CDR3 sequencing of around 130 peripheral blood samples, made up of 43 ophthalmopathy patients, over 70 hyperthyroidism patients and 17 progressor patients. To identify distinguishing TCR V-J signatures, a discovery cohort of 90 to 100 patients was used, comprising 40 to 45 with Graves' ophthalmopathy and roughly 60 with stable Graves' hyperthyroidism. Whether ophthalmopathy could be predicted prospectively was tested in an independent validation cohort made up of fewer than 20 hyperthyroidism patients plus 17 patients who later progressed to ophthalmopathy. Following sampling, methimazole starting at 30 mg daily was given to hyperthyroidism patients, and high-dose intravenous methylprednisolone was given to ophthalmopathy patients. The approximately 100 discovery patients were randomly divided into training and test sets at a 7:3 ratio. In about six Graves' hyperthyroidism patients, the study also compared T-cell repertoires from thyroid tissue with T-cell repertoires from blood. What the work shows at the level of the full study, not this receptor alone: In validation, the model predicted progression to ophthalmopathy with over 60% sensitivity and around 72% specificity, a median of 6.5 months before onset. Ophthalmopathy was separated from stable hyperthyroidism by a 13 V-J signature model, with approximately 89% sensitivity and about 81% specificity obtained in cross-validation and 80%/75% obtained in testing. Sample size was not statistically predetermined, and blinding of investigators to group allocation was not performed. Most expanded thyroid clonotypes (frequency above 0.001) were also found in blood, which suggests that blood repertoires may mirror thyroid immune responses.

Stable Graves' hyperthyroidism was defined as the absence of progression to ophthalmopathy over 18 months of follow-up. The hyperthyroidism patients were between 18 and 65 years old and newly diagnosed, with a disease duration of less than 2 months. The study excluded patients with uncontrolled infections, other autoimmune diseases, pregnancy or lactation. Diagnoses relied on clinical symptoms, serum thyroxine and TRAb, thyroid ultrasound and orbital computed tomography. Ficoll-Paque density gradient centrifugation was used to isolate PBMCs from approximately 10 ml of fresh peripheral blood. Total RNA was extracted with Trizol reagent, and quality was checked on an Agilent 2100 Bioanalyzer.

The chain couples TRBV27 to TRBJ1-2, with TRBD1 tentatively as D gene (5 bases match). The source is a man younger than 35 with Graves' hyperthyroidism. Material: blood. CDR3 region: CASSWSGNNYGYTF. At the DNA level, the sequence is TGTGCCAGCAGTTGGTCAGGGAACAACTATGGCTACACCTTC.